The source of this T cell receptor beta chain is a study of CD8 T cells in Susac syndrome. CD8+ and CD4+ T cells from blood underwent TCR beta sequencing, which was carried out in a high-throughput format. The germline CDR1 and CDR2 sequences are DFQATT and SNEGSKA (reference sequence). V shed 2 bases and J shed 2 bases, with 16 bases lying between them. The CDR3 contains 16 residues. Reverse transcription of about 0.45 to 1 ug RNA was carried out with random hexamers. MiXCR was run by TCRdb on the immunoSEQ multiplex PCR reads, yielding one entry per CDR3 protein. The data show under 350,000 distinct CDR3 sequences, with about 91% seen just once and approximately 0.065% held by the top ten.

The TCR was taken from a human donor with multiple sclerosis. The chain is built from TRBV20-1 and TRBJ2-1; D may be TRBD2 (6 bases). Sample: CD4+ T cells from PBMCs. The CDR3 loop is CSARKAQGGAYNEQFF. The CDR3 DNA reads TGCAGTGCTAGAAAGGCCCAGGGAGGCGCCTACAATGAGCAGTTCTTC.